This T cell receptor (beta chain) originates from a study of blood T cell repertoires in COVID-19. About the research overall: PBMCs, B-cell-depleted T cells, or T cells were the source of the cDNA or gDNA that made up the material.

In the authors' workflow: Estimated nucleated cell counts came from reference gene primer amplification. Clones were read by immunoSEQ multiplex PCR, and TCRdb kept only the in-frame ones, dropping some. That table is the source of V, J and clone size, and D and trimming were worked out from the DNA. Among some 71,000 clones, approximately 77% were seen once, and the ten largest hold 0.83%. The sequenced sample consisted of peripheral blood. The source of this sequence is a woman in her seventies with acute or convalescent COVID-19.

Written as DNA, the CDR3 is TGTGCCAGCACTCCTAGTGGGGGACAGAGCACTGAAGCTTTCTTT. This translates into CASTPSGGQSTEAFF. The chain links TRBV7-9 to TRBJ1-1, with 7 nucleotides matching TRBD1. The V gene end was trimmed by 7 bases and the J gene end by 4 bases; junction bases not matched to a gene: 12. Germline loops: CDR1 SEHNR, CDR2 FQNEAQ (reference sequence). The length of the CDR3 is 15 residues.